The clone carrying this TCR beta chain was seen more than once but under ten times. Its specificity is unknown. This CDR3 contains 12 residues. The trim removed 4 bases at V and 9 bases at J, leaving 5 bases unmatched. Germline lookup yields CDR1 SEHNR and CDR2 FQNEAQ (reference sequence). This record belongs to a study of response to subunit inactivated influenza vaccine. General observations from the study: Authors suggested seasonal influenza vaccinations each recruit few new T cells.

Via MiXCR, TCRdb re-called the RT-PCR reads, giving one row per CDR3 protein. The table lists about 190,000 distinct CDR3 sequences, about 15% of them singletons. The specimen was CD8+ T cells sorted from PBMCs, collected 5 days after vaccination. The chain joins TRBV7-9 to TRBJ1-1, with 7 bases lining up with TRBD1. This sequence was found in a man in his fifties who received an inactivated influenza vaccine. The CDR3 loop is CASSSGQFKAFF. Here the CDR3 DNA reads TGTGCCAGCAGCTCGGGACAGTTTAAAGCTTTCTTT.